This T cell receptor beta chain appears in the sequencing data of a study of CD4+ T cells in melanoma. Study-level results: A reported correlation linked neoantigen-specific CD4+ T cells to CD8+, macrophage and B cell function. Reportedly, melanoma neoantigen-specific CD4+ T cells showed varied differentiation states.

Concerning this clone: Its antigen is still unknown.

The repertoire was sequenced with immunoSEQ multiplex PCR; TCRdb's copy has only in-frame clones and lacks some. The sample holds 20,000 to 25,000 clones, more than 65% seen once. Between the trimmed V and J ends, which lost 1 base and 3 bases, there was a span of 10 bases. The V gene's germline CDR1 is SGHRS and CDR2 YFSETQ. The CDR3 has 14 amino acids. The source material was cells from a culture (not recorded whether cultured in vitro). The V gene is TRBV5-1, the J gene TRBJ1-1; D ambiguous. This TCR derives from a human donor with melanoma. In DNA form, the CDR3 reads TGCGCCAGCAGCTTGCCGGACGGGTACACTGAAGCTTTCTTT. Translation: CASSLPDGYTEAFF.